Shown below are 29 T cell receptor beta chains from a single sample sequenced in a study of response to subunit inactivated influenza vaccine. TCRdb itself ran the RT-PCR reads through MiXCR, one entry per CDR3 protein. This table holds some 570,000 distinct CDR3 sequences, about 10% found once. The same data also went into a second study, on T cells expressing NK-cell markers. That work states: Beta-chain TCR cDNA was generated via 5'RACE template switching with UMIs.

The sequencing used PBMCs from blood, collected on the day of vaccination. Receptors were obtained from a man over 45 who received an inactivated influenza vaccine.

As DNA, the CDR3 is TGTGCCAGCAGCTTAGCCTTTCAAGGGGGAAACACCATATATTTT. Translating gives CASSLAFQGGNTIYF. This chain links TRBV11-2 with TRBJ1-3; no firm D call. V was clipped by 1 base and J by 4 bases, with 11 bases between them. CDR3 length: 15 amino acids. Germline-derived CDR1 and CDR2 are SGHAT and FQNNGV.

This clonotype was seen a few times. The chain links TRBV5-1 to TRBJ2-7; TRBD1 might be the D (6 bases). Germline-derived CDR1 and CDR2 are SGHRS and YFSETQ. The CDR3 runs 14 residues. Trimming stripped 0 bases from V and 3 bases from J, with 10 bases between. The CDR3 region is CASSLEGHLYEQYF. CDR3 nucleotide sequence: TGCGCCAGCAGCTTGGAGGGACACCTCTACGAGCAGTACTTC.

This clonotype has just a few counts. The chain uses TRBV21-1 and TRBJ2-7; TRBD1 is taken as the D call from the table, unchecked against the DNA. TRBV21-1 is designated a pseudogene. CDR3 length equals 15 residues. The CDR3, as DNA: TGTGCCAGCAGCAAAATCGGGGGTAAGGACTGGGAGCAGTACTTC. Translating it yields CASSKIGGKDWEQYF.

This clonotype was observed a handful of times. This chain joins TRBV7-2 and TRBJ2-1; 10 nucleotides match TRBD2. CDR3 length equals 14 residues. The germline V gene encodes CDR1 SGHTA and CDR2 FQGNSA. After removal of 4 bases from V and 7 bases from J, the junction contained 4 bases not matched to a gene. The CDR3 nucleotides read TGTGCCAGCAGCTCTAGCGGGAGTTGGAATGAGCAGTTCTTC. It specifies CASSSSGSWNEQFF.

There are a few counts of this clonotype. V gene TRBV18 combines with J gene TRBJ2-2; D unresolved. CDR3 length equals 16 residues. V shed 5 bases and J shed 1 base, with 14 bases lying between them. The germline gives CDR1 KGHSH, CDR2 LQKENI. The chain's CDR3 is CASSRTSALNTGELFF. The CDR3 coding sequence is TGTGCCAGCTCAAGAACCTCAGCGTTGAACACCGGGGAGCTGTTTTTT.

This clonotype was seen at least ten times. V and J are TRBV7-2 and TRBJ2-7; 13 bases are a match to TRBD2. Per germline, CDR1 SGHTA and CDR2 FQGNSA. The CDR3 contains 15 residues. J lost 7 bases, V lost 6 bases, and 9 bases had no gene match. CDR3 bases: TGTGCCAGCAGATTACTAGCGGGAGGGCCGATTGAGCAGTACTTC. It yields the protein CASRLLAGGPIEQYF.

This clonotype was counted many times. The chain joins TRBV20-1 to TRBJ2-7, with 9 bases fitting TRBD2. The CDR3 runs to 14 residues. V was clipped by 5 bases and J by 1 base; unmatched bases: 6. Looked up from germline, CDR1 is DFQATT and CDR2 is SNEGSKA (reference sequence). This CDR3 is CSASSSGTSYEQYF. In nucleotides, the CDR3 is TGCAGTGCTTCTTCTAGCGGGACTTCCTACGAGCAGTACTTC.

This chain links TRBV20-1 with TRBJ1-2; 12 positions agree with TRBD1. The ends lost 4 bases at V and 8 bases at J; junction bases unmatched: 23. The germline V gene encodes CDR1 DFQATT and CDR2 SNEGSKA (reference sequence). The CDR3 is 19 residues long. The chain's CDR3 is CSATTWGAGTGGVTDGYTF. Here the CDR3 DNA reads TGCAGTGCTACTACTTGGGGTGCGGGGACAGGGGGCGTGACTGACGGCTACACCTTC.

The chain carries TRBV25-1 and TRBJ2-7; 11 nucleotides align to TRBD2. Per germline, CDR1 MGHDK and CDR2 SYGVNS. V was clipped by 8 bases and J by 0 bases; unmatched bases: 12. This CDR3 spans 17 amino acids. The CDR3 DNA sequence: TGTGCCAGCGGATCCCTAGCGGGGGGACGGAGCTCCTACGAGCAGTACTTC. It is translated as CASGSLAGGRSSYEQYF.

This clonotype was counted only a few times. The chain couples TRBV29-1 to TRBJ2-5; D remains unclear. V was shortened by 5 bases and J by 0 bases, with 7 bases between the two germline ends. The CDR3 consists of 12 residues. Germline V gives CDR1 SQVTM, CDR2 ANQGSEA. CDR3 sequence: CSVSLDQETQYF. CDR3 in DNA: TGCAGCGTTTCTCTCGACCAAGAGACCCAGTACTTC.

The chain is built from TRBV12-3 or TRBV12-4 and TRBJ2-2, with 7 nucleotides matching TRBD2. The J segment lost 4 bases and the V segment lost 6 bases, leaving 11 bases of the junction unmatched. The CDR3 runs to 16 residues. CDR3 coding DNA: TGTGCCAGCAGCTTAACTAGCGCCGTTGGCACCGGGGAGCTGTTTTTT. Translated, it gives CASSLTSAVGTGELFF.

This clonotype was observed a few times. The CDR3 here is CASSQDVVREVNTGELFF. Written as DNA, the CDR3 is TGCGCCAGCAGCCAAGATGTCGTCCGGGAGGTGAACACCGGGGAGCTGTTTTTT. The chain combines TRBV4-3 with TRBJ2-2, with 7 bases fitting TRBD2. The ends lost 0 bases at V and 1 base at J; junction bases unmatched: 8. Looked up from germline, CDR1 is LGHNA and CDR2 is YSLEER. This CDR3 spans 18 amino acids.

This sequence joins TRBV27 and TRBJ2-1; D uncertain. V lost 5 bases, J lost 6 bases, and 14 bases lay in between. The CDR3 sequence is 14 residues long. Germline V gene lookup returns CDR1 MNHEY and CDR2 SMNVEV (reference sequence). CDR3 region: CASSDVSRPNEQFF. The CDR3, as DNA: TGTGCCAGCAGTGACGTAAGTAGGCCCAATGAGCAGTTCTTC.

There are many counts of this clonotype. The chain employs TRBV20-1 and TRBJ1-1; D may be TRBD1 (5 bases). The CDR3 consists of 13 residues. Germline CDR1 reads DFQATT; CDR2 reads SNEGSKA (reference sequence). The V end was cut by 0 bases, the J end by 5 bases, with 10 bases between. CDR3: CSAREDGGTEAFF. The CDR3 DNA sequence: TGCAGTGCTAGAGAGGACGGGGGTACTGAAGCTTTCTTT.

The chain employs TRBV20-1 and TRBJ2-7; 14 nucleotides agree with TRBD2. Germline V gene lookup returns CDR1 DFQATT and CDR2 SNEGSKA (reference sequence). Trimming took 2 bases from V and 4 from J; bases not matched to a gene: 7. The CDR3 consists of 16 residues. The CDR3 loop is CSARWTSGGPRYEQYF. CDR3 DNA: TGCAGTGCTAGATGGACTAGCGGGGGGCCCCGGTACGAGCAGTACTTC.

This clonotype was detected ten times or more. CDR3: CSASGLSTDTQYF. CDR3 bases: TGCAGTGCTAGCGGCTTGAGCACAGATACGCAGTATTTT. The rearrangement uses TRBV20-1 and TRBJ2-3, with D unclear. V was trimmed by 3 bases and J by 0 bases, leaving 7 bases between them. Germline V lookup: CDR1 DFQATT, CDR2 SNEGSKA (reference sequence). The CDR3 loop spans 13 amino acids.

About this clonotype: Without the conserved terminal phenylalanine or tryptophan, this CDR3 likely stems from a read error. The rearrangement uses TRBV6-2 or TRBV6-3 and TRBJ2-7; 12 bases line up with TRBD2. The CDR3 runs to 15 residues. The V gene's germline CDR1 is MNHEY and CDR2 SVGEGT. V was clipped by 6 bases and J by 4 bases; unmatched bases: 7. CDR3 coding DNA: TGTGCCAGCAGCTCCATAACTAGCGGGAGGTACGAGCAGTACTCC. As protein: CASSSITSGRYEQYS.

At least ten counts were recorded for this clonotype. The V call is TRBV20-1, the J call TRBJ2-1; 12 bases line up with TRBD2. The CDR3 loop spans 15 amino acids. V lost 5 bases to trimming and J lost 5 bases; unmatched junction nucleotides: 7. Germline V lookup: CDR1 DFQATT, CDR2 SNEGSKA (reference sequence). In DNA form, the CDR3 reads TGCAGTGCTGGCGGACTAGCGGGAACACACAATGAGCAGTTCTTC. Translation: CSAGGLAGTHNEQFF.

This clonotype was found once. V gene TRBV20-1 combines with J gene TRBJ2-7; 7 positions match TRBD1. The V gene end was trimmed by 6 bases and the J gene end by 6 bases; junction bases not matched to a gene: 5. Germline CDR1 and CDR2: DFQATT and SNEGSKA (reference sequence). CDR3 size: 11 residues. CDR3 bases: TGCAGTGCGACTACAGGGGTCGAGCAGTACTTC. This codes for CSATTGVEQYF.

Many counts were recorded for this clonotype. The rearrangement joins TRBV12-3 or TRBV12-4 to TRBJ1-1; D remains unclear. CDR3 length: 15 amino acids. The V and J ends lost 0 bases and 1 base respectively, with 9 bases between them. This CDR3 reads CASSLAGWKNTEAFF. DNA of the CDR3: TGTGCCAGCAGTTTAGCGGGATGGAAGAACACTGAAGCTTTCTTT.

The chain has TRBV29-1 and TRBJ2-3, with D unresolved. Germline CDR1 reads SQVTM; CDR2 reads ANQGSEA. Trimming removed 0 bases at V and 2 bases at J, with 15 bases between. The CDR3 length is 16 residues. The CDR3 loop is CSVEDRFVGNTDTQYF. The CDR3 bases are TGCAGCGTTGAAGATCGATTTGTCGGTAACACAGATACGCAGTATTTT.

A remark on this clonotype: The CDR3 does not end in the conserved phenylalanine or tryptophan, so this is likely a read error. It is unclear where the CDR3 begins or ends on the DNA, so no DNA is shown, and the CDR3 is as TCRdb lists it. The chain uses TRBV2 and TRBJ2-1; no DNA check was done on the table's D call, TRBD1. The CDR3 length equals 11 residues, ends included. CDR1 is SNHLY and CDR2 is FYNNEI in the germline V gene. The CDR3 reads CAGRQGAGLGI.

This clonotype was seen more than once but under ten times. The rearrangement joins TRBV14 to TRBJ2-1, with unresolved D. The CDR3 spans 13 residues. V was cut by 6 bases and J by 2 bases, with 8 bases left in between. Germline V gives CDR1 SGHDN, CDR2 FVKESK. The CDR3 sequence: CASRGPTYNEQFF. The CDR3 DNA is TGTGCCAGCAGAGGGCCAACCTACAATGAGCAGTTCTTC. The entire variable domain, with the rest obtained from reference TRBV14 and TRBJ2-1, is as follows: EAGVTQFPSHSVIEKGQTVTLRCDPISGHDNLYWYRRVMGKEIKFLLHFVKESKQDESGMPNNRFLAERTGGTYSTLKVQPAELEDSGVYFCASRGPTYNEQFFGPGTRLTVL.

The chain links TRBV10-3 to TRBJ2-2; D may correspond to TRBD1 or TRBD2 (5 bases each). Germline CDR1 is ENHRY and CDR2 is SYGVKD. The CDR3 has 16 amino acids. Trimming shortened V by 0 bases and J by 0 bases, and 8 bases separated the two germline ends. CDR3 DNA sequence: TGTGCCATCAGTGAGTCTGGGACGGCGAACACCGGGGAGCTGTTTTTT. Translated, it gives CAISESGTANTGELFF.

V gene TRBV7-6 combines with J gene TRBJ1-4; 8 bases agree with TRBD1. Trimming cost V 5 bases and J 6 bases; bases outside gene matches: 8. This CDR3 comprises 15 residues. Germline assignment: CDR1 SGHVS and CDR2 FNYEAQ. Here the CDR3 DNA reads TGTGCCAGCAGCCCGCGACCGGGACAGGATGAAAAACTGTTTTTT. Amino acid sequence: CASSPRPGQDEKLFF.

This clonotype was found a few times. V is TRBV28 and J is TRBJ1-1; 11 bases map to TRBD1. J lost 4 bases, V lost 4 bases, and 5 bases had no gene match. The CDR3 loop spans 15 amino acids. Per the germline V gene, CDR1 is MDHEN and CDR2 is SYDVKM. DNA of the CDR3: TGTGCCAGCAGTTGGGTGGGACAGGGGGGCACTGAAGCTTTCTTT. Protein sequence: CASSWVGQGGTEAFF.

This clonotype was detected only a few times. The gene calls are TRBV28 and TRBJ2-7; the D gene is possibly TRBD1 (5 bases). V lost 4 bases to trimming and J lost 9 bases, with 16 bases between them. The CDR3 runs 13 residues. Germline values: CDR1 MDHEN, CDR2 SYDVKM. The CDR3 sequence: CASSSQGMDLQYF. The CDR3 bases are TGTGCCAGCAGTTCGCAGGGAATGGATTTGCAGTACTTC.

This clonotype was detected ten times or more. The gene calls are TRBV6-2 or TRBV6-3 and TRBJ2-7; no clear D. The CDR3 length is 12 residues. The V gene lost 3 bases and the J gene lost 3 bases, with 6 bases spanning the gap. Per germline, CDR1 MNHEY and CDR2 SVGEGT. CDR3 loop: CASSYGVYEQYF. DNA of the CDR3: TGTGCCAGCAGTTATGGCGTCTACGAGCAGTACTTC.

This clonotype was counted a few times. This chain joins TRBV30 and TRBJ2-7, with D possibly matching TRBD1 (6 bases). The CDR3 length is 13 residues. V was pared by 4 bases and J by 4 bases, with 14 bases between. Germline loops: CDR1 GTSNPN, CDR2 SVGIG (reference sequence). As DNA, the CDR3 is TGTGCCTGGACGGGACATTCTAGATACGAGCAGTACTTC. The encoded protein is CAWTGHSRYEQYF.